The clone carrying this T cell receptor (beta chain) has more than one count but fewer than ten. The antigen remains undetermined. This entry is derived from a study of T cells in Graves' hyperthyroidism and ophthalmopathy. Template material for amplifying TCR beta CDR3 regions consisted of RNA transcripts. An initial round of RT-PCR targeting the TCR CDR3 relied on the HTBI primer set. TCRdb passed the multiplex PCR reads through MiXCR, listing each CDR3 protein once. The repertoire consists of hundreds of thousands of distinct CDR3 sequences, with roughly 21% occurring once and the leading ten covering roughly 50%. Study-wide points: Among thyroid clonotypes expanded above 0.001, most also appeared in blood. The model forecast ophthalmopathy, anticipating it by a median approximately 7 months before onset.

Germline V CDR1 and CDR2: DFQATT, SNEGSKA (reference sequence). The CDR3 loop spans 14 amino acids. Trimming took 6 bases from V and 7 from J, leaving 19 bases between them. The TCR was taken from a man aged 35 to 55 with Graves' ophthalmopathy. The chain joins TRBV20-1 to TRBJ1-5, with a weak D call TRBD1 (6 bases). Material: blood. Here the CDR3 reads CSASVTGMRQPQHF. Written as DNA, the CDR3 is TGCAGTGCCAGTGTCACAGGGATGAGGCAGCCCCAGCATTTT.